Shown below are 8 T cell receptor beta chains from a single sample sequenced in a study of synovial regulatory T cells in juvenile arthritis. TCRdb's table, derived via immunoSEQ multiplex PCR, lists solely in-frame clones and lacks some. The table for this sample gives just under 10,000 clones. What was sequenced was Treg cells from blood. Documented subset: remaining (HLA-DR-negative) circulating blood Treg cells. Source of these receptors: a donor younger than 35 with juvenile idiopathic arthritis.

The rearrangement joins TRBV6-6 to TRBJ1-1; TCRdb calls TRBD1, which cannot be checked without DNA. This CDR3 has 15 amino acids. The record lacks a DNA sequence. Germline V lookup: CDR1 MNHNY, CDR2 SVGAGI (reference sequence). CDR3 in amino acids: CASILGQGVNTEAFF.

This chain connects TRBV7-2 to TRBJ1-3; TCRdb calls TRBD1, which cannot be checked without DNA. The CDR3 is 15 residues long. DNA is not recorded here. The germline V gene has CDR1 SGHTA and CDR2 FQGNSA. The chain's CDR3 is CASSLAGGMWNTIYF.

The chain joins TRBV6-1 to TRBJ2-7; TCRdb reports TRBD2, a call that lacks DNA to check it against. Per the germline V gene, CDR1 is MNHNS and CDR2 is SASEGT. The CDR3 runs 13 residues. Only the protein is on record. CDR3 region: CASRGLARHEQYF.

This chain uses TRBV27 with TRBJ1-3. Germline CDR1 and CDR2: MNHEY and SMNVEV (reference sequence). This CDR3 contains 16 residues. The DNA is not on file. CDR3 protein: CASSSQGEGSGNTIYF.

V gene TRBV19 combines with J gene TRBJ1-6. CDR3 length: 13 amino acids. No DNA sequence is on record. Per germline, CDR1 LNHDA and CDR2 SQIVND (reference sequence). CDR3 amino acids: CASRARWDSPLHF.

The chain has TRBV28 and TRBJ2-7. The V gene's germline CDR1 is MDHEN and CDR2 SYDVKM. The CDR3 length is 14 residues. The record lacks a DNA sequence. The CDR3 region is CAGRDREGSYEQYF. Full variable domain (outside the CDR3, taken from reference TRBV28 and TRBJ2-7): DVKVTQSSRYLVKRTGEKVFLECVQDMDHENMFWYRQDPGLGLRLIYFSYDVKMKEKGDIPEGYSVSREKKERFSLILESASTNQTSMYLCAGRDREGSYEQYFGPGTRLTVT.

The V gene is TRBV6-4, the J gene TRBJ1-3; TCRdb picks TRBD1, but there is no DNA to check that call. The germline CDR1 and CDR2 sequences are MRHNA and SNTAGT. CDR3 size: 15 residues. No nucleotide data were recorded. The CDR3 spells CASKGDKSSGNTIYF.

The rearrangement uses TRBV5-6 and TRBJ1-2; the TRBD1 assignment by TCRdb is unverifiable without DNA. Germline V gene sequence: CDR1 SGHDT, CDR2 YYEEEE. The length of the CDR3 is 15 residues. The nucleotide record is missing. CDR3 loop: CASRQRGYRVAGYTF.